This passage covers 16 T cell receptor beta chains from one sample sequenced in a study of tissue T cells after allogeneic stem cell transplantation (dated by TCRdb to about 2022). The library was obtained by the immunoSEQ multiplex PCR assay. In its TCRdb copy, this immuneACCESS table keeps in-frame sequences only and misses some clones. Where compared with another copy, unresolved V genes explain less than half of these, and the others have no known cause. The sample has more than 45,000 clones on record, roughly 73% of them singletons. Roughly 0.77% of the sample rests with the top ten. The sequenced sample consisted of sorted cells pooled from one or two spleens. The receptor set was obtained from a pool of C57BL/6 mice in good health.

Of note for this clone: Sequence at one end of the junction differs from germline and may be a read error. Gene labels here are mouse ones. The DNA ends 1 residue before the CDR3 does, and the rest of the CDR3 is filled in from the germline J gene. This chain connects TRBV13-2 to TRBJ2-3; maybe TRBD2 (6 bases). The CDR3 totals 12 residues. Germline values: CDR1 NNHNN, CDR2 SYGAGS (reference sequence). The CDR3 protein is CVSGLTGETLYF. CDR3 DNA (partial): TGTGTCAGCGGTCTGACTGGAGAAACGCTGTAT.

As regards this clone: Each gene name is a mouse one. Read coverage stops 1 residue before the CDR3 terminus; the germline J gene supplies the remainder. The rearrangement joins TRBV16 to TRBJ2-5; 9 nucleotides align to TRBD2. V was pared by 6 bases and J by 0 bases, with 7 bases of the junction left unmatched. Germline V gene lookup returns CDR1 SGHSA and CDR2 FRNQAP. The CDR3 runs to 16 residues. The CDR3 protein is CASRPRLGANQDTQYF. The covered CDR3 bases are TGTGCAAGCAGACCTCGACTGGGGGCTAACCAAGACACCCAGTAC.

Details on this clone: Any gene name here is a mouse gene name. Coverage ceases 1 residue before the CDR3 finishes, and the germline J gene fills in the end. This chain uses TRBV13-2 with TRBJ2-7; weak D call: TRBD2 (5 bases). Germline CDR1 is NNHNN and CDR2 is SYGAGS (reference sequence). The CDR3 is 14 amino acids. Trimming removed 0 bases at V and 7 bases at J, with 14 bases between. The CDR3: CASGDGRWGEEQYF. The sequenced part of the CDR3 DNA is TGTGCCAGCGGTGATGGGAGGTGGGGAGAGGAACAGTAC.

A note on this clone: Mouse gene names and germline throughout. The read comes to an end 1 residue before the CDR3 does, leaving the germline J gene to fill in the end. The chain has TRBV2 and TRBJ2-5; 9 bases align to TRBD2. The CDR3 is made up of 12 amino acids. Germline V CDR1 and CDR2: LGHNA, YSYQKL. Trimming cost V 3 bases and J 8 bases; bases outside gene matches: 0. The covered CDR3 bases are TGTGCCAGCAGCCAGACTGGGGGCACCCAGTAC. Encoded protein: CASSQTGGTQY. The whole CDR3 reads CASSQTGGTQYF.

This clone showed up just a few times. Gene names denote mouse genes. The CDR3 spells CASSLGQNNERLFF. CDR3 bases read: TGTGCCAGCAGTCTGGGACAGAACAACGAAAGATTATTT. This sequence joins TRBV13-3 and TRBJ1-4; 7 bases map to TRBD1. The CDR3 extends 1 residue past the end of the read, so its final part is completed from the germline J gene. The germline CDR1 and CDR2 sequences are NNHDY and SYVADS. The V gene end was trimmed by 4 bases and the J gene end by 4 bases; junction bases not matched to a gene: 4. The CDR3 spans 14 residues. Filled out from reference TRBV13-3 and TRBJ1-4, the complete variable domain reads EAAVTQSPRSKVAVTGGKVTLSCHQTNNHDYMYWYRQDTGHGLRLIHYSYVADSTEKGDIPDGYKASRPSQENFSLILELASLSQTAVYFCASSLGQNNERLFFGHGTKLSVL.

Of note for this clone: Genes and germline are mouse. Sequencing ends 1 residue short of the CDR3 end; the germline J gene provides the rest. The same CDR3 also results from other DNA sequences found in this sample. The chain combines TRBV26 with TRBJ2-5, with D uncertain. Germline lookup yields CDR1 KGHPV and CDR2 FQNQEV (reference sequence). V dropped 3 bases and J dropped 2 bases, with 6 bases sitting between them. CDR3 length: 13 amino acids. This CDR3 is CASSLTVQDTQYF. The sequenced CDR3 bases are TGTGCCAGCAGTCTTACAGTCCAAGACACCCAGTAC. Combining the CDR3 with reference TRBV26 and TRBJ2-5 gives the whole variable domain NSKVIQTPRYLVKGQGQKAKMRCIPEKGHPVVFWYQQNKNNEFKFLINFQNQEVLQQIDMTEKRFSAECPSNSPCSLEIQSSEAGDSALYLCASSLTVQDTQYFGPGTRLLVL.

About this clone: Gene names and germline match the mouse. CDR3 DNA, as far as it was read: TGTGCCAGCTCTCTCGAAGGGGCGAGAAACACAGAAGTCTTC. Translating gives CASSLEGARNTEVF. The whole CDR3 protein is CASSLEGARNTEVFF. The V gene is TRBV12-2, the J gene TRBJ1-1, with TRBD1 as a possible D gene (5 bases). The CDR3 end lies 1 residue beyond the end of the read and is filled in from the germline J gene. Germline V CDR1 and CDR2: SGHLS, HYDKME. Trimming stripped 0 bases from V and 1 base from J, with 11 bases between. The CDR3 extends over 15 amino acids.

As concerns this clone: Mouse names are used for the genes. The read is 1 residue too short to cover the CDR3 end, so that end is filled in from the germline J gene. The rearrangement links TRBV12-1 to TRBJ1-3; D call uncertain. Trimming removed 0 bases from V and 2 bases from J, with 4 bases in between. The CDR3 loop spans 13 amino acids. Germline V gene sequence: CDR1 SGHSN, CDR2 HYEKVE. The DNA read from the CDR3 is TGTGCCAGCTCTCTCGCTGCTGGAAATACGCTCTAT. The encoded protein is CASSLAAGNTLY. The entire CDR3 sequence reads CASSLAAGNTLYF. The whole variable domain, remainder taken from reference TRBV12-1 and TRBJ1-3, is DSGVVQSPRHIIKEKGGRSVLTCIPISGHSNVVWYQQTLGKELKFLIQHYEKVERDKGFLPSRFSVQQFDDYHSEMNMSALELEDSAMYFCASSLAAGNTLYFGEGSRLIVV.

Regarding this clone: Gene names are the mouse ones. The read comes to an end 1 residue before the CDR3 does, leaving the germline J gene to fill in the end. The gene calls are TRBV3 and TRBJ2-3; 8 positions match TRBD1. Germline CDR1 and CDR2: SNHLY and FYNGKV (reference sequence). This CDR3 comprises 15 residues. Trimming cost V 1 base and J 1 base; bases outside gene matches: 1. CDR3 DNA, as far as it was read: TGTGCCAGCAGCTTAGGGACAGGGCGTGCAGAAACGCTGTAT. It is translated as CASSLGTGRAETLY. The full CDR3 sequence reads CASSLGTGRAETLYF.

Notes on this clone: Mouse germline and gene names are used. The CDR3 end falls 1 residue outside the read, so it is completed with the germline J gene. The V gene is TRBV13-3, the J gene TRBJ2-5, with 13 positions matching TRBD2. This CDR3 comprises 15 residues. The junction had 1 base not matched to a gene; V was cut back by 4 bases and J by 2 bases. Germline V gene lookup returns CDR1 NNHDY and CDR2 SYVADS. Incomplete CDR3 DNA: TGTGCCAGCAGTTGGGACTGGGGGGGCCAAGACACCCAGTAC. It specifies CASSWDWGGQDTQY. The whole CDR3 protein is CASSWDWGGQDTQYF.

As regards this clone: Gene names and germline match the mouse. The read terminates 1 residue ahead of where the CDR3 ends, so the germline J gene completes it. The chain is built from TRBV12-1 and TRBJ1-2; TRBD1 agrees at 10 bases. Germline V gene lookup returns CDR1 SGHSN and CDR2 HYEKVE. V gave up 2 bases and J gave up 4 bases; unmatched junction bases: 3. The CDR3 runs 14 residues. Incomplete CDR3 DNA: TGTGCCAGCTCTCCCGGACAGGGGGGCTCCGACTACACC. Protein product: CASSPGQGGSDYT. The full CDR3 reads CASSPGQGGSDYTF.

The table lists this clone with a count of one. The genes and germline here are from mouse. Read sequence stops 1 residue before the CDR3 end, and the germline J gene provides the missing end. The chain joins TRBV13-2 to TRBJ2-1, with a possible D match to TRBD2 (5 bases). Looked up from germline, CDR1 is NNHNN and CDR2 is SYGAGS (reference sequence). The V end was cut by 0 bases, the J end by 4 bases, with 8 bases between. The CDR3 consists of 14 residues. CDR3 DNA (partial): TGTGCCAGCGGTGATGCTGGGAGATATGCTGAGCAGTTC. It specifies CASGDAGRYAEQF. The complete CDR3 protein is CASGDAGRYAEQFF.

The sample holds a few counts of this clone. All gene names here are mouse names. Coverage ceases 1 residue before the CDR3 finishes, and the germline J gene fills in the end. The J gene is TRBJ1-3, the V gene TRBV16; no firm D call. The germline gives CDR1 SGHSA, CDR2 FRNQAP. This CDR3 is built from 15 residues. Deletions cut 0 bases from V and 0 bases from J, with 6 bases between. The CDR3 sequence is CASSLENSSGNTLYF. The part of the CDR3 DNA that was read is TGTGCAAGCAGCTTAGAAAACAGTTCTGGAAATACGCTCTAT.

Turning to this clone: Any gene name here is a mouse gene name. CDR3 loop: CASSQSDGKNTLYF. CDR3 bases read: TGTGCCAGCAGCCAATCGGACGGGAAAAACACCTTGTAC. The chain links TRBV2 to TRBJ2-4; D uncertain. The DNA ends 1 residue before the CDR3 does, and the rest of the CDR3 is filled in from the germline J gene. Per the germline V gene, CDR1 is LGHNA and CDR2 is YSYQKL. Trimming took 2 bases from V and 4 from J, leaving 10 bases between them. The length of the CDR3 is 14 residues.

Concerning this clone: Gene and germline names: mouse. The CDR3 extends 1 residue past the end of the read, so its final part is completed from the germline J gene. The rearrangement joins TRBV3 to TRBJ2-3; 9 bases align to TRBD2. Germline CDR1 SNHLY, CDR2 FYNGKV (reference sequence). The CDR3 extends over 15 amino acids. Trimming at V came to 4 bases and at J to 0 bases, leaving 2 bases not matched to a gene. The sequenced part of the CDR3 DNA is TGTGCCAGCAGCTCTACTGGGGGGAGTGCAGAAACGCTGTAT. The encoded protein is CASSSTGGSAETLY. The whole CDR3 protein reads CASSSTGGSAETLYF.

Notes on this clone: Genes here carry mouse names. The read is 1 residue too short to cover the CDR3 end, so that end is filled in from the germline J gene. The V gene is TRBV2, the J gene TRBJ2-3; D not certain. Trimming took 0 bases from V and 0 from J, leaving 4 bases between them. This CDR3 has 14 amino acids. Germline-derived CDR1 and CDR2 are LGHNA and YSYQKL. CDR3 bases read: TGTGCCAGCAGCCAAGATTACAGTGCAGAAACGCTGTAT. It specifies CASSQDYSAETLY. In full, the CDR3 is CASSQDYSAETLYF.